This entry is about one T cell receptor beta chain. In the study's own analysis: Amplified reference gene primers provided the basis for estimating nucleated cell counts. TCRdb keeps only in-frame clones here, not all; method: immunoSEQ multiplex PCR. Clone size and V and J calls were adopted from that table, with D and trimming inferred from the DNA. The data show 100,000 to 150,000 clones, 70% to 90% seen once. Germline CDR1 and CDR2: LGHDT and YNNKEL (reference sequence). CDR3 length equals 13 residues. Trimming stripped 5 bases from V and 5 bases from J, with 12 bases between. The sample comes from a study of blood T cell repertoires in COVID-19. Study information: Samples representing acute and convalescent COVID-19 were sourced from the United States, Italy and Spain. T cells, B-cell-depleted T cells, or PBMCs provided the cDNA or gDNA that served as material.

The specimen was peripheral blood. The V call is TRBV3-1 (or the pseudogene TRBV3-2), the J call TRBJ1-1; no definite D call. This clonotype was obtained from a man aged 45-60 years with acute or convalescent COVID-19. CDR3: CASSFNSGTEAFF. Written as DNA, the CDR3 is TGTGCCAGCAGCTTCAATTCCGGGACTGAAGCTTTCTTT.